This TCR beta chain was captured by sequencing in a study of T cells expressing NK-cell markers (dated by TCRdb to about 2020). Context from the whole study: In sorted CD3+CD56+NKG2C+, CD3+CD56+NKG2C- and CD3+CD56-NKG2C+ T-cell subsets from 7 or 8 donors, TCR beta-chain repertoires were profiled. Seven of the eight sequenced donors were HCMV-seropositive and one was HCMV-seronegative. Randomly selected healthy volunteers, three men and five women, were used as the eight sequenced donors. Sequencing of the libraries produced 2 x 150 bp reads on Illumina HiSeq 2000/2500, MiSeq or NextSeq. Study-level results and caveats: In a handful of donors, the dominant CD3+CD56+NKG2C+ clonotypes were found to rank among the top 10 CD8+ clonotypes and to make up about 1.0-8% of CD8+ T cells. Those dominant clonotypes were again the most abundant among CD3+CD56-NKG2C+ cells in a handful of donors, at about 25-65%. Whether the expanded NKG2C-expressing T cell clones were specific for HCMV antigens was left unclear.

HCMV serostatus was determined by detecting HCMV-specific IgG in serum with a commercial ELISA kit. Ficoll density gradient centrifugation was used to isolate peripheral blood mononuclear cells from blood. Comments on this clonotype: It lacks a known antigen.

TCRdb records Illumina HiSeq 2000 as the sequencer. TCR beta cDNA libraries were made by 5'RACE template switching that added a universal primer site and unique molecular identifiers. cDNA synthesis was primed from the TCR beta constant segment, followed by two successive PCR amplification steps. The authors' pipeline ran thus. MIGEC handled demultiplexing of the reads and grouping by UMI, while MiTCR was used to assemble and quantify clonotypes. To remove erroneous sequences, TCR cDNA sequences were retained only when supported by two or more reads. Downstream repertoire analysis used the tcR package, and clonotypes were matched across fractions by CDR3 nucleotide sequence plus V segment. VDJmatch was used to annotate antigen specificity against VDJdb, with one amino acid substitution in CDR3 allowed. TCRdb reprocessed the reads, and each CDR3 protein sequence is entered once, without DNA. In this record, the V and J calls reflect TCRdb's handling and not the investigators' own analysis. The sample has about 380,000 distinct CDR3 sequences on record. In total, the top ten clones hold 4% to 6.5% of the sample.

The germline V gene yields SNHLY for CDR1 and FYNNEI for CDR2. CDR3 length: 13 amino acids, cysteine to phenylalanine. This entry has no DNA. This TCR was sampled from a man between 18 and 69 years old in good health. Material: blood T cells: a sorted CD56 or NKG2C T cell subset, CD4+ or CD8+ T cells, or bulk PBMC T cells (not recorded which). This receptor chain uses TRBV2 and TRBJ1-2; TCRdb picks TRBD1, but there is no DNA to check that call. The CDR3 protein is CASTRQGYDGYTF.